This passage covers 2 T cell receptor beta chains from one sample sequenced in a study of Ad26.COV2.S vaccination and SARS-CoV-2 variants. The protocol was immunoSEQ multiplex PCR, while the TCRdb copy is restricted to in-frame clones and leaves out a portion. The repertoire holds around 250,000 clones, with over 75% as singletons. Sample treatment: some 20 received Ad26.COV2.S at low or high dose, single or two shots; 5 received placebo; per-sample allocation not given. Collection of the samples took place on day 63 after the first injection of vaccine or placebo. This material consisted of peripheral blood, taken in a trial of Ad26.COV2.S vaccine versus placebo. The receptors were sampled from a person aged 18-65 years who received the Ad26.COV2.S COVID-19 vaccine or a placebo.

The gene calls are TRBV11-3 and TRBJ2-7; the D gene is possibly TRBD1 (6 bases). V gave up 3 bases and J gave up 3 bases, with 15 bases separating them. Germline V gene sequence: CDR1 SGHNT, CDR2 YENEEA. The CDR3 is 15 amino acids. Written as DNA, the CDR3 is TGTGCCAGCAGCTTGGGGATCCAGGGGTACTACGAGCAGTACTTC. Its protein is CASSLGIQGYYEQYF.

CDR3 amino acids: CASSLAGNEKLFF. In DNA form, the CDR3 reads TGTGCCAGCAGTTTAGCAGGAAATGAAAAACTGTTTTTT. The J gene is TRBJ1-4, the V gene TRBV12-3 or TRBV12-4; the D is unclear. The V end lost 0 bases, the J end lost 5 bases, and 4 bases lay between the germline ends. This CDR3 has 13 residues.